The 23 T cell receptor beta chains presented below share a single source sample, sequenced in a study of cytomegalovirus exposure and HLA in healthy donors. The method was immunoSEQ multiplex PCR; TCRdb's version includes in-frame clones alone and lacks a portion of them. In the table there are about 110,000 clones, over 75% of which are singletons. The sequenced material came from PBMCs. Every receptor here comes from a woman between 18 and 30 years old in good health and CMV-seronegative.

The gene calls are TRBV4-2 and TRBJ2-5, with unresolved D. CDR1 and CDR2 from the germline V gene are LGHNA and YNFKEQ. The CDR3 has 15 amino acids. V was pared by 1 base and J by 0 bases, with 9 bases between. CDR3 coding DNA: TGTGCCAGCAGCCAAGGAACTGGTAACCAAGAGACCCAGTACTTC. Encoded protein: CASSQGTGNQETQYF.

This rearrangement joins TRBV11-3 to TRBJ2-3; possibly TRBD1 for D (5 bases). Trimming removed 1 base at V and 9 bases at J, with 8 bases between. Looked up from germline, CDR1 is SGHNT and CDR2 is YENEEA. The CDR3 spans 12 residues. The DNA for the CDR3 is TGTGCCAGCAGCTTAGGACCAGGGACGCAGTATTTT. Its translation: CASSLGPGTQYF.

This chain uses TRBV6-5 with TRBJ1-1; D gene ambiguous. V lost 6 bases and J 1 base, leaving 3 bases between the germline ends. Germline V gives CDR1 MNHEY, CDR2 SVGAGI. This CDR3 is 11 amino acids long. The CDR3 DNA follows: TGTGCCAGCAGCCGGAACACTGAAGCTTTCTTT. As protein: CASSRNTEAFF.

In its sample, this clone was seen once. The genes are TRBV7-9 and TRBJ2-1, with 9 bases that match TRBD2. V lost 5 bases, J lost 7 bases, and 15 bases stayed unmatched. The CDR3 extends over 17 amino acids. The germline gives CDR1 SEHNR, CDR2 FQNEAQ (reference sequence). Here the CDR3 DNA reads TGTGCCAGCAGCCTATCCATCGGGGCGGGGGGGCGAAATGAGCAGTTCTTC. Translated: CASSLSIGAGGRNEQFF.

V and J are TRBV7-9 and TRBJ2-2; no definite D call. The CDR3 runs to 11 residues. V lost 5 bases, J lost 5 bases, and 3 bases lay in between. Germline CDR1 reads SEHNR; CDR2 reads FQNEAQ (reference sequence). This CDR3 reads CASSLTGELFF. In DNA form, the CDR3 reads TGTGCCAGCAGCCTAACCGGGGAGCTGTTTTTT.

The rearrangement uses TRBV6-1 and TRBJ2-7, with TRBD2 identical over 13 bases. The CDR3 is 15 residues long. CDR1 is MNHNS and CDR2 is SASEGT in the germline V gene. V shed 4 bases, J shed 4 bases, and the junction held 4 bases outside the gene matches. The CDR3, as DNA: TGTGCCAGCAGTGTGGGGACTAGCGGGGTTTACGAGCAGTACTTC. It yields the protein CASSVGTSGVYEQYF.

The V gene is TRBV2, the J gene TRBJ2-5; D is uncertain. The CDR3 extends over 16 amino acids. The V gene lost 7 bases and the J gene lost 0 bases, with 18 bases spanning the gap. CDR1 and CDR2 from the germline V gene are SNHLY and FYNNEI. The CDR3 bases are TGTGCCAGCACTCCAAGTATCACAGTGTACCAAGAGACCCAGTACTTC. Its protein product is CASTPSITVYQETQYF. The full variable domain, completed using reference TRBV2 and TRBJ2-5, is EPEVTQTPSHQVTQMGQEVILRCVPISNHLYFYWYRQILGQKVEFLVSFYNNEISEKSEIFDDQFSVERPDGSNFTLKIRSTKLEDSAMYFCASTPSITVYQETQYFGPGTRLLVL.

This chain uses TRBV28 with TRBJ2-7; D is possibly TRBD2 (6 bases). There are 12 residues in the CDR3. From germline, CDR1 is MDHEN and CDR2 SYDVKM. Trimming shortened V by 4 bases and J by 9 bases, and 13 bases separated the two germline ends. The CDR3 DNA reads as TGTGCCAGCAGTTGGGGTGGGCGGGGGCAGTACTTC. Translating it yields CASSWGGRGQYF.

This chain connects TRBV27 to TRBJ1-2, with TRBD1 identical over 9 bases. The V gene end was trimmed by 5 bases and the J gene end by 3 bases; junction bases not matched to a gene: 4. Germline V lookup: CDR1 MNHEY, CDR2 SMNVEV (reference sequence). There are 14 residues in the CDR3. This chain's CDR3 is CASSTRQGDYGYTF. The DNA for the CDR3 is TGTGCCAGCAGTACCCGACAGGGGGACTATGGCTACACCTTC.

The genes are TRBV9 and TRBJ1-1; possible D gene TRBD1, 5 bases. Trimming took 6 bases from V and 0 from J, leaving 12 bases between them. The germline CDR1 and CDR2 sequences are SGDLS and YYNGEE. The CDR3 is 14 amino acids. The CDR3 region has the DNA TGTGCCAGCACCCCAGGACATATGAACACTGAAGCTTTCTTT. Translation: CASTPGHMNTEAFF.

This rearrangement joins TRBV18 to TRBJ1-4; D not resolved. This CDR3 is 13 amino acids long. CDR1 is KGHSH and CDR2 is LQKENI in the germline V gene. V was cut by 4 bases and J by 3 bases, with 6 bases left in between. CDR3 in DNA: TGTGCCAGCTCACGGGGAGCTAATGAAAAACTGTTTTTT. This translates into CASSRGANEKLFF.

The rearrangement joins TRBV4-1 to TRBJ2-3; 9 positions match TRBD1. This CDR3 region has 16 residues. V was clipped by 4 bases and J by 2 bases; unmatched bases: 7. In germline, CDR1 is MGHRA, CDR2 YSYEKL. The CDR3 loop is CASSPEGTGNTDTQYF. DNA for the CDR3: TGCGCCAGCAGCCCAGAGGGGACAGGGAACACAGATACGCAGTATTTT.

J is TRBJ1-5 and V is TRBV6-1; 9 bases match TRBD1. CDR1 is MNHNS and CDR2 is SASEGT in the germline V gene. The CDR3 is 15 residues long. Trimming at V came to 5 bases and at J to 7 bases, leaving 9 bases not matched to a gene. CDR3 sequence reads: CASSPGTGLGQPQHF. The CDR3 DNA follows: TGTGCCAGCAGTCCCGGGACAGGGTTGGGGCAGCCCCAGCATTTT.

This chain connects TRBV4-1 to TRBJ2-5; D may be TRBD2 (7 bases). Trimming removed 4 bases from V and 2 bases from J, with 14 bases in between. This CDR3 is built from 15 residues. Germline CDR1 MGHRA, CDR2 YSYEKL. CDR3: CASSRGGGVQETQYF. As DNA, the CDR3 is TGCGCCAGCAGCCGGGGAGGGGGTGTTCAAGAGACCCAGTACTTC.

This rearrangement joins TRBV6-5 to TRBJ1-1; D is uncertain. V shed 4 bases and J shed 0 bases, with 6 bases lying between them. Germline assignment: CDR1 MNHEY and CDR2 SVGAGI. The CDR3 is 13 amino acids. The CDR3 DNA is TGTGCCAGCAGTTTTAACATGAACACTGAAGCTTTCTTT. Translating gives CASSFNMNTEAFF.

This rearrangement joins TRBV6-5 to TRBJ1-2, with D uncertain. V shed 7 bases and J shed 8 bases, with 17 bases lying between them. CDR1 MNHEY and CDR2 SVGAGI come from the germline V gene. This CDR3 comprises 13 residues. CDR3 sequence reads: CASTPGPAVGYTF. The CDR3 DNA is TGTGCCAGCACCCCTGGGCCCGCCGTGGGCTACACCTTC.

The chain is built from TRBV27 and TRBJ1-5; D not certain. The CDR3 contains 14 residues. Germline assignment: CDR1 MNHEY and CDR2 SMNVEV (reference sequence). V was pared by 6 bases and J by 0 bases, with 9 bases between. The CDR3 DNA follows: TGTGCCAGCAGCGTCGGGTATAGCAATCAGCCCCAGCATTTT. Encoded protein: CASSVGYSNQPQHF.

This chain joins TRBV7-9 and TRBJ2-3; no clear D gene. Looked up from germline, CDR1 is SEHNR and CDR2 is FQNEAQ (reference sequence). CDR3 length: 11 residues. Trimming cost V 6 bases and J 6 bases, with 7 bases left between them. The CDR3 is CASSPRDTQYF. The CDR3 bases are TGTGCCAGCAGTCCGCGGGATACGCAGTATTTT.

The chain has TRBV18 and TRBJ1-2, with 9 bases aligning to TRBD1. The CDR3 sequence is 13 residues long. J was trimmed by 6 bases and V by 6 bases; bases with no gene match: 5. The germline CDR1 and CDR2 sequences are KGHSH and LQKENI. The CDR3 loop reads CASSSTGGDGYTF. The CDR3 DNA sequence: TGTGCCAGCTCTTCGACAGGGGGAGATGGCTACACCTTC.

This clone appeared a few times. This chain connects TRBV7-9 to TRBJ1-2; the match to TRBD1 covers 10 bases. The CDR3 length is 15 residues. Germline CDR1 reads SEHNR; CDR2 reads FQNEAQ (reference sequence). Trimming removed 2 bases from V and 6 bases from J; junction bases left unmatched: 6. CDR3 sequence (DNA): TGTGCCAGCAGCTTACTGGGACAGGGGAACGATGGCTACACCTTC. It specifies CASSLLGQGNDGYTF.

The genes are TRBV27 and TRBJ1-2, with 8 bases matching TRBD1. The CDR3 has 14 residues. The V segment lost 6 bases and the J segment 3 bases; nucleotides outside the gene matches: 6. The V gene's germline CDR1 is MNHEY and CDR2 SMNVEV (reference sequence). CDR3 coding DNA: TGTGCCAGCAGACCCCAGGGGGCCTACTATGGCTACACCTTC. Translation gives CASRPQGAYYGYTF.

The rearrangement links TRBV11-2 to TRBJ2-7, with 7 bases aligning to TRBD2. Trimming took 4 bases from V and 2 from J; bases not matched to a gene: 20. CDR1 SGHAT and CDR2 FQNNGV come from the germline V gene. The CDR3 sequence is 19 residues long. CDR3 coding DNA: TGTGCCAGCAGCTCGGCTCCCCCCTGGGAAGCGGGGAGTACCTACGAGCAGTACTTC. This sequence encodes CASSSAPPWEAGSTYEQYF.

V is TRBV5-1 and J is TRBJ2-1; 11 nucleotides line up with TRBD2. Trimming cost V 1 base and J 3 bases; bases outside gene matches: 3. The CDR3 totals 16 residues. Germline values: CDR1 SGHRS, CDR2 YFSETQ. This CDR3 reads CASSLLAGGYYNEQFF. As DNA, the CDR3 is TGCGCCAGCAGCTTGCTAGCGGGGGGCTACTACAATGAGCAGTTCTTC.